The T cell receptor beta chain described here comes from a study of blood T cell repertoires in COVID-19. The CDR3 extends over 13 amino acids. As regards this clone: An end of the junction differs from the germline gene, which may be a read error.

Clones were read by immunoSEQ multiplex PCR, and TCRdb kept only the in-frame ones, dropping some. This sample has over 150,000 clones, with approximately 85% found just once. This rearrangement joins TRBV12-3 or TRBV12-4 to TRBJ2-3; 10 bases align to TRBD2. The source material was peripheral blood. The receptor was derived from a woman aged 55-75 years with COVID-19, enrolled during active disease. CDR3 nucleotides: TGTGCCAGCAGTTTTTCGGCTAGCGGGGGCCTCGTTTTT. It codes for CASSFSASGGLVF.